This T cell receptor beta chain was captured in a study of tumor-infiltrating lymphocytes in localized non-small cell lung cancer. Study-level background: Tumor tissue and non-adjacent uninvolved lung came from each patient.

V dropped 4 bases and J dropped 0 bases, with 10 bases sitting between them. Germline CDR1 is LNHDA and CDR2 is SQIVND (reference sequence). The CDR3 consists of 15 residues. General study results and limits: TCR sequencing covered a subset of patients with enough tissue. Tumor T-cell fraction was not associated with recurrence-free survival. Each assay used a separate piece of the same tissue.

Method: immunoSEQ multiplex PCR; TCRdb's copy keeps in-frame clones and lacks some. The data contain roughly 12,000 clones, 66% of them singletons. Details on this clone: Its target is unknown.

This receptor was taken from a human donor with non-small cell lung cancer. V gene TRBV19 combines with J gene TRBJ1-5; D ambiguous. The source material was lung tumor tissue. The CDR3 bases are TGTGCCAGTAGTACGTTCGGGGATAGCAATCAGCCCCAGCATTTT. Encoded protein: CASSTFGDSNQPQHF.